The 32 T cell receptor beta chains given below trace back to one sample, sequenced in a study of cytomegalovirus exposure and HLA in healthy donors. PCR was performed using 60 Vbeta and 13 Jbeta primers. Sequencing used immunoSEQ multiplex PCR; TCRdb keeps in-frame clones, though not all of them. There are roughly 50,000 clones in the sample; approximately 82% occur only once, and around 3.3% lies in the top ten. The sequenced sample was PBMCs. These TCRs come from a woman under 30 in good health and CMV-seronegative.

The rearrangement uses TRBV7-8 and TRBJ1-5; the D is unclear. This CDR3 has 14 residues. Germline V gene lookup returns CDR1 SGHVS and CDR2 FQNEAQ. V was shortened by 8 bases and J by 5 bases, with 16 bases between the two germline ends. The chain's CDR3 is CASVGWELDQPQHF. CDR3 bases: TGTGCCAGCGTTGGGTGGGAGCTAGATCAGCCCCAGCATTTT.

This sequence joins TRBV12-5 and TRBJ2-1; 10 bases line up with TRBD1. Unmatched junction bases numbered 8, after V lost 0 bases and J lost 3 bases. Germline CDR1 LGHNT, CDR2 FRNRAP. CDR3 length: 18 residues. The CDR3 protein is CASGLVLGGQGIYNEQFF. The CDR3 nucleotides read TGTGCTAGTGGTTTGGTCTTAGGGGGACAGGGGATCTACAATGAGCAGTTCTTC. The full variable domain, rest sourced from reference TRBV12-5 and TRBJ2-1, is DARVTQTPRHKVTEMGQEVTMRCQPILGHNTVFWYRQTMMQGLELLAYFRNRAPLDDSGMPKDRFSAEMPDATLATLKIQPSEPRDSAVYFCASGLVLGGQGIYNEQFFGPGTRLTVL.

The J gene is TRBJ2-7, the V gene TRBV28; no firm D call. Trimming pared 6 bases from V and 2 bases from J, leaving 5 bases between. This CDR3 has 11 amino acids. Germline CDR1 is MDHEN and CDR2 is SYDVKM. This chain's CDR3 is CASRAAYEQYF. CDR3 DNA sequence: TGTGCCAGCAGGGCAGCCTACGAGCAGTACTTC. Based on the CDR3 plus reference TRBV28 and TRBJ2-7, the full variable domain is DVKVTQSSRYLVKRTGEKVFLECVQDMDHENMFWYRQDPGLGLRLIYFSYDVKMKEKGDIPEGYSVSREKKERFSLILESASTNQTSMYLCASRAAYEQYFGPGTRLTVT.

The CDR3 nucleotides read TGTGCCAGCAGTTTATGGCGGAACGCCTACGAGCAGTACTTC. As protein: CASSLWRNAYEQYF. The chain links TRBV27 to TRBJ2-7, with D unclear. The length of the CDR3 is 14 residues. Per germline, CDR1 MNHEY and CDR2 SMNVEV (reference sequence). V was shortened by 1 base and J by 2 bases, with 9 bases between the two germline ends.

The chain carries TRBV5-4 and TRBJ2-3; tentatively, D is TRBD2 (5 bases). The CDR3 sequence is 15 residues long. The germline V gene has CDR1 SGHNT and CDR2 YYREEE (reference sequence). V was shortened by 7 bases and J by 1 base, with 16 bases between the two germline ends. CDR3 sequence (DNA): TGTGCCAGCGGCGTAGGGAGCCTGGGCACAGATACGCAGTATTTT. Translating gives CASGVGSLGTDTQYF.

In regard to this clone: The identical CDR3 is also encoded by other nucleotide sequences in the sample. The chain carries TRBV6-5 and TRBJ1-1; 11 bases line up with TRBD1. CDR3 length: 14 residues. The germline V gene encodes CDR1 MNHEY and CDR2 SVGAGI. V trimming: 5 bases; J trimming: 4 bases; junction bases outside the gene matches: 3. DNA for the CDR3: TGTGCCAGCAGTCTTGGGACAGGGGGCACTGAAGCTTTCTTT. Residues: CASSLGTGGTEAFF.

V gene TRBV9 combines with J gene TRBJ2-7; 9 bases align to TRBD1. V lost 2 bases to trimming and J lost 3 bases; unmatched junction nucleotides: 3. Germline values: CDR1 SGDLS, CDR2 YYNGEE. The CDR3 loop spans 14 amino acids. The CDR3, as DNA: TGTGCCAGCAGCGTGGGGACAGGGAACTACGAGCAGTACTTC. This encodes CASSVGTGNYEQYF.

A remark on this clone: An end of the junction does not agree with germline; a read error may underlie this. The CDR3 is CASSAGSFLYFGANGLTF. The CDR3 coding sequence is TGTGCCAGCAGCGCAGGCTCTTTTCTTTATTTTGGGGCCAACGGCCTGACTTTC. This chain links TRBV6-8 with TRBJ2-6, with TRBD1 as a possible D gene (5 bases). The V gene's germline CDR1 is MNHGY and CDR2 SAAAGT. This CDR3 has 18 residues.

The chain uses TRBV11-2 and TRBJ2-1; tentative D call: TRBD2 (6 bases). Germline CDR1 is SGHAT and CDR2 is FQNNGV. V shed 1 base and J shed 8 bases, with 15 bases lying between them. The CDR3 is made up of 15 amino acids. The DNA for the CDR3 is TGTGCCAGCAGCTTAGTTAGGACTACCGAGGATGAGCAGTTCTTC. Protein: CASSLVRTTEDEQFF.

The CDR3 loop is CASRGGGETQYF. The CDR3 nucleotides are TGTGCCAGCCGTGGGGGAGGGGAGACCCAGTACTTC. This chain links TRBV30 with TRBJ2-5; TRBD2 agrees at 7 bases. The CDR3 length is 12 residues. V was clipped by 8 bases and J by 5 bases; unmatched bases: 8. Germline V gives CDR1 GTSNPN, CDR2 SVGIG (reference sequence). The variable domain in full, completed from reference TRBV30 and TRBJ2-5, reads SQTIHQWPATLVQPVGSPLSLECTVEGTSNPNLYWYRQAAGRGLQLLFYSVGIGQISSEVPQNLSASRPQDRQFILSSKKLLLSDSGFYLCASRGGGETQYFGPGTRLLVL.

The chain carries TRBV4-1 and TRBJ2-6; D unclear. With 1 base removed from V and 0 bases from J, the gap between germline ends came to 10 bases. This CDR3 comprises 17 residues. CDR1 is MGHRA, CDR2 YSYEKL, per germline. CDR3 in DNA: TGCGCCAGCAGCCAAGGACGGCACTACTCTGGGGCCAACGTCCTGACTTTC. Protein product: CASSQGRHYSGANVLTF.

V is TRBV30 and J is TRBJ2-7; D is uncertain. This CDR3 contains 15 residues. Germline loops: CDR1 GTSNPN, CDR2 SVGIG (reference sequence). The V and J ends lost 2 bases and 4 bases respectively, with 18 bases between them. CDR3 amino acids: CAWSPRTPGSYEQYF. CDR3 DNA sequence: TGTGCCTGGAGTCCCCGAACCCCAGGTAGTTACGAGCAGTACTTC.

The J gene is TRBJ2-5, the V gene TRBV7-2; the match to TRBD2 covers 8 bases. With V trimmed by 4 bases and J by 2 bases, 6 bases remained unmatched. CDR1 and CDR2 from the germline V gene are SGHTA and FQGNSA. The CDR3 is made up of 15 amino acids. CDR3 in amino acids: CASSYGAGVQETQYF. The CDR3 DNA reads as TGTGCCAGCAGCTACGGAGCGGGAGTACAAGAGACCCAGTACTTC.

The V and J genes are TRBV19 and TRBJ1-2, with no clear D. This CDR3 contains 14 residues. V was pared by 6 bases and J by 5 bases, with 16 bases between. The germline gives CDR1 LNHDA, CDR2 SQIVND (reference sequence). This CDR3 reads CASRWASGTYGYTF. The CDR3 DNA follows: TGTGCCAGTAGATGGGCCTCCGGAACGTATGGCTACACCTTC.

The chain is built from TRBV6-6 and TRBJ1-3, with 7 positions matching TRBD1. The CDR3 loop spans 15 amino acids. Germline CDR1 MNHNY, CDR2 SVGAGI (reference sequence). V gave up 0 bases and J gave up 4 bases; unmatched junction bases: 3. CDR3 region: CASSYSTGSGNTIYF. The CDR3 nucleotides are TGTGCCAGCAGTTACTCGACAGGGAGCGGAAACACCATATATTTT.

The V call is TRBV28, the J call TRBJ1-5, with D possibly being TRBD1 (6 bases). The CDR3 has 13 residues. The V gene's germline CDR1 is MDHEN and CDR2 SYDVKM. V lost 8 bases, J lost 7 bases, and 15 bases lay in between. The CDR3 reads CASHREGGQPQHF. The CDR3, as DNA: TGTGCCAGCCACAGGGAAGGAGGACAGCCCCAGCATTTT.

The chain couples TRBV21-1 to TRBJ2-1; whether TRBD2, the table's D call, matches the DNA was not checked. TRBV21-1 is deemed a pseudogene. The CDR3 covers 17 residues. The CDR3 bases are TGTGCCAGCAGCAAACGGAATAGCGGGAGGACCTACAATGAGCAGTTCTTC. It is translated as CASSKRNSGRTYNEQFF.

V gene TRBV5-4 combines with J gene TRBJ1-1; unclear D gene. V was pared by 0 bases and J by 2 bases, with 8 bases between. CDR3 size: 14 residues. Per the germline V gene, CDR1 is SGHNT and CDR2 is YYREEE (reference sequence). The CDR3 region has the DNA TGTGCCAGCAGCTTGGGGCAGGATAACACTGAAGCTTTCTTT. Protein sequence: CASSLGQDNTEAFF.

The gene calls are TRBV7-3 and TRBJ1-5; D call uncertain. V was cut by 6 bases and J by 4 bases, with 10 bases left in between. The CDR3 consists of 13 residues. CDR1 and CDR2 (germline): SGHTA, FQGTGA. CDR3 in DNA: TGTGCCAGCAGTCTCACGCAGAATCAGCCCCAGCATTTT. Translation: CASSLTQNQPQHF.

In this sample, this clone turned up a few times. V gene TRBV6-1 combines with J gene TRBJ2-1; 16 bases align to TRBD2. CDR3 length: 15 amino acids. Germline assignment: CDR1 MNHNS and CDR2 SASEGT. V lost 10 bases to trimming and J lost 6 bases; unmatched junction nucleotides: 6. The CDR3 DNA is TGTGCCACCCAGGGACTAGCGGGAGGGGGCAATGAGCAGTTCTTC. Translating it yields CATQGLAGGGNEQFF.

The chain employs TRBV27 and TRBJ2-3; TRBD2 agrees at 12 bases. Germline values: CDR1 MNHEY, CDR2 SMNVEV (reference sequence). The CDR3 totals 15 residues. J lost 3 bases, V lost 5 bases, and 3 bases had no gene match. As DNA, the CDR3 is TGTGCCAGCAGTCCTAGCGGGAGGGGAACAGATACGCAGTATTTT. This gives the protein CASSPSGRGTDTQYF.

This rearrangement joins TRBV28 to TRBJ1-2; TRBD1 agrees at 7 bases. With V trimmed by 7 bases and J by 8 bases, 7 bases remained unmatched. CDR1 is MDHEN and CDR2 is SYDVKM in the germline V gene. The CDR3 extends over 12 amino acids. In DNA form, the CDR3 reads TGTGCCAGCATGGGGACAGCGCGAGGCTACACCTTC. It encodes CASMGTARGYTF.

The V call is TRBV9, the J call TRBJ2-1, with 12 bases that match TRBD2. CDR1 is SGDLS and CDR2 is YYNGEE in the germline V gene. J lost 1 base, V lost 4 bases, and 6 bases had no gene match. The CDR3 sequence is 17 residues long. CDR3 in amino acids: CASSPRLAGESYNEQFF. As DNA, the CDR3 is TGTGCCAGCAGCCCCCGACTAGCGGGAGAATCCTACAATGAGCAGTTCTTC.

Of note for this clone: At one end, the junction sequence differs from germline, possibly due to a read error. V is TRBV4-1 and J is TRBJ2-4; tentative D call: TRBD2 (6 bases). The germline V gene encodes CDR1 MGHRA and CDR2 YSYEKL. The CDR3 contains 14 residues. The CDR3 spells CASSQAGAKNSQYF. As DNA, the CDR3 is TGCGCCAGCAGCCAAGCGGGAGCCAAAAACAGTCAGTACTTC.

Regarding this clone: Other DNA sequences in this sample translate to the same CDR3. The genes are TRBV6-1 and TRBJ2-3; 8 positions agree with TRBD2. With V trimmed by 2 bases and J by 0 bases, 1 base remained unmatched. Germline V gene sequence: CDR1 MNHNS, CDR2 SASEGT. The CDR3 length is 15 residues. CDR3 residues: CASSELAGSTDTQYF. The CDR3 bases are TGTGCCAGCAGTGAACTAGCGGGTAGCACAGATACGCAGTATTTT.

The V and J genes are TRBV27 and TRBJ2-7; tentatively, D is TRBD2 (5 bases). Germline-derived CDR1 and CDR2 are MNHEY and SMNVEV (reference sequence). The V gene lost 5 bases and the J gene lost 4 bases, with 9 bases spanning the gap. The CDR3 has 12 amino acids. The CDR3, as DNA: TGTGCCAGCAGTCCCCCGGGGTACGAGCAGTACTTC. Its protein product is CASSPPGYEQYF.

The CDR3 protein is CASRLGQGGWEKLFF. CDR3 nucleotide sequence: TGTGCCAGCCGACTGGGCCAGGGAGGTTGGGAAAAACTGTTTTTT. The chain is built from TRBV27 and TRBJ1-4; tentative D call: TRBD1 (5 bases). Trimming took 8 bases from V and 8 from J, leaving 21 bases between them. CDR1 and CDR2 (germline): MNHEY, SMNVEV (reference sequence). CDR3 length equals 15 residues.

The chain recombines TRBV11-3 with TRBJ1-3; D remains unclear. The ends were cut back, 5 bases at V and 0 bases at J, with 5 bases in the middle. Germline V gene sequence: CDR1 SGHNT, CDR2 YENEEA. The CDR3 is 13 residues long. CDR3 protein: CASSRLSGNTIYF. In nucleotides, the CDR3 is TGTGCCAGCAGCCGTCTCTCTGGAAACACCATATATTTT.

The chain uses TRBV7-9 and TRBJ2-3; D uncertain. V lost 5 bases and J 0 bases, leaving 9 bases between the germline ends. This CDR3 region has 14 residues. Germline loops: CDR1 SEHNR, CDR2 FQNEAQ (reference sequence). The CDR3 DNA reads as TGTGCCAGCAGCCCGACTGCTAGCACAGATACGCAGTATTTT. This sequence encodes CASSPTASTDTQYF.

The chain couples TRBV2 to TRBJ2-7, with TRBD2 matching over 12 bases. Germline V gene sequence: CDR1 SNHLY, CDR2 FYNNEI. CDR3 length equals 14 residues. The ends lost 8 bases at V and 2 bases at J; junction bases unmatched: 4. The CDR3 nucleotides read TGTGCCAGCCGACTAGCGGGAGACCCCTACGAGCAGTACTTC. Encoded protein: CASRLAGDPYEQYF.

The J gene is TRBJ1-1, the V gene TRBV14; TRBD1 might be the D (5 bases). This CDR3 region has 15 residues. Germline CDR1 reads SGHDN; CDR2 reads FVKESK. V lost 4 bases to trimming and J lost 5 bases, with 17 bases between them. CDR3 residues: CASSRTRGRGTEAFF. In nucleotides, the CDR3 is TGTGCCAGCAGCCGTACCCGGGGGAGAGGGACTGAAGCTTTCTTT. Drawing the rest from reference TRBV14 and TRBJ1-1, the complete variable domain is EAGVTQFPSHSVIEKGQTVTLRCDPISGHDNLYWYRRVMGKEIKFLLHFVKESKQDESGMPNNRFLAERTGGTYSTLKVQPAELEDSGVYFCASSRTRGRGTEAFFGQGTRLTVV.

The J gene is TRBJ1-1, the V gene TRBV2; 7 nucleotides agree with TRBD1. V shed 2 bases, J shed 4 bases, and the junction held 7 bases outside the gene matches. Germline V CDR1 and CDR2: SNHLY, FYNNEI. The CDR3 has 15 residues. The CDR3 here is CASSENEGAPTEAFF. The CDR3 DNA reads TGTGCCAGCAGTGAAAACGAGGGGGCGCCCACTGAAGCTTTCTTT.